A single sample is the source of the 32 T cell receptor beta chains below, sequenced in a study of blood T cell repertoires in COVID-19. The assay was immunoSEQ multiplex PCR, and TCRdb's table has in-frame clones only and misses some. The sample includes approximately 190,000 clones, about nine tenths seen only once; the top ten take about 6%. Sequencing used peripheral blood. The origin of the receptors is a man of 80 years or more with acute or convalescent COVID-19.

The V gene is TRBV6-5, the J gene TRBJ1-5; 10 bases line up with TRBD1. With V trimmed by 6 bases and J by 6 bases, 8 bases remained unmatched. This CDR3 spans 15 amino acids. CDR1 is MNHEY and CDR2 is SVGAGI in the germline V gene. For the CDR3, the DNA is TGTGCCAGCAGCCCCGGGGACAGGGGAAGTCAGCCCCAGCATTTT. Residues: CASSPGDRGSQPQHF.

The J gene is TRBJ1-1, the V gene TRBV9; 7 bases line up with TRBD1. The CDR3 is made up of 16 amino acids. Trimming removed 4 bases from V and 1 base from J; junction bases left unmatched: 10. Germline V gene sequence: CDR1 SGDLS, CDR2 YYNGEE. The CDR3 DNA follows: TGTGCCAGCAGCTTGGGACAGCACTTGAAGAACACTGAAGCTTTCTTT. Translating gives CASSLGQHLKNTEAFF.

The rearrangement links TRBV28 to TRBJ1-2; 7 positions match TRBD1. V shed 8 bases and J 0 bases; nucleotides not matched to a gene: 15. The CDR3 has 17 residues. Germline assignment: CDR1 MDHEN and CDR2 SYDVKM. The CDR3 DNA is TGTGCCAGCCTTTCCCCGGCCGGACAGGAAGCTAACTATGGCTACACCTTC. The encoded protein is CASLSPAGQEANYGYTF.

DNA for the CDR3: TGTGCCAGCAGTAAGTCGGGACAAACTAATGAAAAACTGTTTTTT. It translates to CASSKSGQTNEKLFF. The chain has TRBV25-1 and TRBJ1-4, with a tentative D call TRBD1 (6 bases). Germline loops: CDR1 MGHDK, CDR2 SYGVNS. This CDR3 has 15 amino acids. Trimming left V 5 bases short and J 1 base short, with 11 bases between.

V gene TRBV28 combines with J gene TRBJ1-5; a possible D gene is TRBD1 (6 bases). The CDR3 runs to 15 residues. Per the germline V gene, CDR1 is MDHEN and CDR2 is SYDVKM. V was shortened by 1 base and J by 6 bases, with 13 bases between the two germline ends. CDR3 loop: CASSLYQGQGQPQHF. For the CDR3, the DNA is TGTGCCAGCAGTTTATACCAGGGACAAGGTCAGCCCCAGCATTTT. The full variable domain, with the rest looked up from reference TRBV28 and TRBJ1-5, is DVKVTQSSRYLVKRTGEKVFLECVQDMDHENMFWYRQDPGLGLRLIYFSYDVKMKEKGDIPEGYSVSREKKERFSLILESASTNQTSMYLCASSLYQGQGQPQHFGDGTRLSIL.

In nucleotides, the CDR3 is TGTGCCAGCTGGAAGACTAGCGGGAACACCGGGGAGCTGTTTTTT. It yields the protein CASWKTSGNTGELFF. This sequence joins TRBV28 and TRBJ2-2, with 9 nucleotides matching TRBD2. Looked up from germline, CDR1 is MDHEN and CDR2 is SYDVKM. V lost 8 bases, J lost 1 base, and 5 bases stayed unmatched. The CDR3 spans 15 residues.

This clone has just one count. The genes are TRBV7-8 and TRBJ1-5; 9 bases fit TRBD1. Germline CDR1 is SGHVS and CDR2 is FQNEAQ. This CDR3 is 18 amino acids long. V was clipped by 5 bases and J by 0 bases; unmatched bases: 11. CDR3: CASSTFTTGGYSNQPQHF. In DNA form, the CDR3 reads TGTGCCAGCAGCACATTCACGACAGGGGGTTATAGCAATCAGCCCCAGCATTTT.

The chain recombines TRBV21-1 with TRBJ1-2; the D segment call TRBD1 is taken from the table without a DNA check. TRBV21-1 is a pseudogene segment. The CDR3 has 14 residues. The CDR3 DNA reads as TGTGCCAGCAGCAAAAGGTGGACAATCTATGGCTACACCTTC. It specifies CASSKRWTIYGYTF.

This chain joins TRBV2 and TRBJ2-1; maybe TRBD1 (6 bases). Germline CDR1 SNHLY, CDR2 FYNNEI. V lost 7 bases and J 4 bases, leaving 14 bases between the germline ends. The CDR3 sequence is 14 residues long. As DNA, the CDR3 is TGTGCCAGCACCGTCGGACAGCGATACAATGAGCAGTTCTTC. This codes for CASTVGQRYNEQFF.

The chain has TRBV21-1 and TRBJ2-2; whether TRBD2, the table's D call, matches the DNA was not checked. TRBV21-1 is assigned pseudogene status. This CDR3 spans 20 amino acids. The CDR3 DNA is TGTGCCAGCAGTCTCACTCCGGGACTAGCGGGAGAGTGTAACACCGGGGAGCTGTTTTTT. Protein sequence: CASSLTPGLAGECNTGELFF.

The chain employs TRBV7-2 and TRBJ2-3; 9 positions agree with TRBD2. This CDR3 is built from 18 residues. Germline V gene sequence: CDR1 SGHTA, CDR2 FQGNSA. Trimming took 5 bases from V and 5 from J; bases not matched to a gene: 17. The CDR3 nucleotides read TGTGCCAGCAGCGGAAGACTAGCGGCCCCCGCAAGGAGAGATACGCAGTATTTT. This codes for CASSGRLAAPARRDTQYF.

This clone was observed once. The genes are TRBV19 and TRBJ2-2, with 8 bases identical to TRBD1. The CDR3 consists of 16 residues. V trimming: 1 base; J trimming: 2 bases; junction bases outside the gene matches: 3. The germline gives CDR1 LNHDA, CDR2 SQIVND (reference sequence). CDR3 DNA: TGTGCCAGTAGTATAGGCAGGGGGCACAACACCGGGGAGCTGTTTTTT. It is translated as CASSIGRGHNTGELFF.

The rearrangement links TRBV29-1 to TRBJ2-7; 7 bases are a match to TRBD1. The germline V gene has CDR1 SQVTM and CDR2 ANQGSEA. Trimming took 4 bases from V and 5 from J; bases not matched to a gene: 2. The CDR3 has 11 amino acids. CDR3 sequence (DNA): TGCAGCGTTGGGACAGGACACGAGCAGTACTTC. Translating it yields CSVGTGHEQYF.

The rearrangement links TRBV9 to TRBJ2-3; the D is unclear. Germline CDR1 and CDR2: SGDLS and YYNGEE. CDR3 length: 15 amino acids. V shed 5 bases and J shed 0 bases, with 13 bases lying between them. In nucleotides, the CDR3 is TGTGCCAGCAGTATGGCAGGCGACAGCACAGATACGCAGTATTTT. It codes for CASSMAGDSTDTQYF.

The V call is TRBV27, the J call TRBJ1-2; D is uncertain. V was pared by 6 bases and J by 5 bases, with 22 bases between. The CDR3 consists of 16 residues. Per germline, CDR1 MNHEY and CDR2 SMNVEV (reference sequence). CDR3 nucleotide sequence: TGTGCCAGCAGGGAAAGTATAACCGCGACTACATATGGCTACACCTTC. Translation gives CASRESITATTYGYTF.

As DNA, the CDR3 is TGTGCCATCAGTGAGTTCGGGGTAGTGGGTGAAAAACTGTTTTTT. Amino acid sequence: CAISEFGVVGEKLFF. The rearrangement joins TRBV10-3 to TRBJ1-4, with D hard to call. The length of the CDR3 is 15 residues. Germline loops: CDR1 ENHRY, CDR2 SYGVKD. V was pared by 1 base and J by 7 bases, with 13 bases between.

V gene TRBV29-1 combines with J gene TRBJ2-7; 7 bases match TRBD1. Germline assignment: CDR1 SQVTM and CDR2 ANQGSEA. Trimming at V came to 5 bases and at J to 4 bases, leaving 11 bases not matched to a gene. This CDR3 spans 14 amino acids. CDR3 sequence (DNA): TGCAGCGTTAGGGAAGACAGGGTAATTTACGAGCAGTACTTC. Protein: CSVREDRVIYEQYF.

The gene calls are TRBV6-5 and TRBJ2-7, with 7 nucleotides matching TRBD1. The germline V gene has CDR1 MNHEY and CDR2 SVGAGI. There are 14 residues in the CDR3. Unmatched junction bases numbered 7, after V lost 2 bases and J lost 6 bases. The CDR3 sequence is CASSYDRVRSEQYF. The CDR3 DNA reads as TGTGCCAGCAGTTACGACAGGGTCAGGTCCGAGCAGTACTTC.

The chain uses TRBV6-5 and TRBJ2-7, with 7 bases fitting TRBD1. This CDR3 comprises 13 residues. V was pared by 6 bases and J by 5 bases, with 7 bases of the junction left unmatched. Germline assignment: CDR1 MNHEY and CDR2 SVGAGI. The CDR3 region is CASSRDSPNEQYF. The DNA for the CDR3 is TGTGCCAGCAGCAGGGACAGTCCTAACGAGCAGTACTTC.

The chain carries TRBV4-2 and TRBJ1-1; D is perhaps TRBD1 (5 bases). Germline V gives CDR1 LGHNA, CDR2 YNFKEQ. Trimming took off 2 bases at V and 0 bases at J, with 19 bases between the two ends. This CDR3 contains 18 residues. The CDR3 DNA reads as TGTGCCAGCAGCCAATTCTACGGGGGTCCTTCCTTGAACACTGAAGCTTTCTTT. Translation gives CASSQFYGGPSLNTEAFF.

The table lists this clone with a count of one. The V gene is TRBV4-1, the J gene TRBJ2-2; D ambiguous. Germline-derived CDR1 and CDR2 are MGHRA and YSYEKL. This CDR3 comprises 13 residues. The V gene lost 3 bases and the J gene lost 5 bases, with 7 bases spanning the gap. CDR3 sequence reads: CASSQLETGELFF. Written as DNA, the CDR3 is TGCGCCAGCAGCCAGCTAGAAACCGGGGAGCTGTTTTTT.

This clone was seen more than once but under ten times. The rearrangement links TRBV19 to TRBJ2-1; 10 bases line up with TRBD2. V trimming: 4 bases; J trimming: 5 bases; junction bases outside the gene matches: 5. The CDR3 is 15 residues long. CDR1 LNHDA and CDR2 SQIVND come from the germline V gene (reference sequence). The CDR3 coding sequence is TGTGCCAGTAGTAGAAGGACTAGCGGAGACAATGAGCAGTTCTTC. Its translation: CASSRRTSGDNEQFF.

This chain links TRBV28 with TRBJ2-7, with TRBD2 identical over 11 bases. This CDR3 is built from 18 residues. The J segment lost 0 bases and the V segment lost 4 bases, leaving 11 bases of the junction unmatched. Germline V gene data show CDR1 as MDHEN and CDR2 as SYDVKM. The CDR3 nucleotides read TGTGCCAGCAGTTCCGCCCCGACTAGCGGGATACGCTCCTACGAGCAGTACTTC. It is translated as CASSSAPTSGIRSYEQYF. The full variable domain, in which reference TRBV28 and TRBJ2-7 provide the parts outside the CDR3, is DVKVTQSSRYLVKRTGEKVFLECVQDMDHENMFWYRQDPGLGLRLIYFSYDVKMKEKGDIPEGYSVSREKKERFSLILESASTNQTSMYLCASSSAPTSGIRSYEQYFGPGTRLTVT.

This sequence joins TRBV10-2 and TRBJ2-7; 13 positions match TRBD2. The germline CDR1 and CDR2 sequences are WSHSY and SAAADI. There are 16 residues in the CDR3. J lost 2 bases, V lost 6 bases, and 7 bases had no gene match. The CDR3 sequence: CASSRGLAGATYEQYF. The CDR3 DNA is TGCGCCAGCAGCCGAGGACTAGCGGGAGCGACCTACGAGCAGTACTTC.

This clone was seen only once. CDR3 bases: TGTGCCAGCAGCAAAGGCAGGGGTTACGAGCAGTACGTC. Amino acid sequence: CASSKGRGYEQYV. This sequence joins TRBV11-2 and TRBJ2-7; possibly TRBD1 for D (6 bases). The germline CDR1 and CDR2 sequences are SGHAT and FQNNGV. There are 13 residues in the CDR3. Trimming cost V 5 bases and J 4 bases, with 12 bases left between them.

The chain uses TRBV7-8 and TRBJ2-2; D is unresolved. The CDR3 is 14 amino acids. Germline V gene data show CDR1 as SGHVS and CDR2 as FQNEAQ. Trimming took 7 bases from V and 3 from J, leaving 12 bases between them. For the CDR3, the DNA is TGTGCCAGCATTCCGCTGCAGGACACCGGGGAGCTGTTTTTT. Amino acid sequence: CASIPLQDTGELFF.

The V call is TRBV5-1, the J call TRBJ2-5; D is perhaps TRBD1 (6 bases). V lost 1 base to trimming and J lost 1 base, with 17 bases between them. This CDR3 is built from 17 residues. Germline V CDR1 and CDR2: SGHRS, YFSETQ. The CDR3: CASSLRGLRGSQETQYF. In DNA, the CDR3 is TGCGCCAGCAGCTTGAGAGGCCTCAGGGGATCCCAAGAGACCCAGTACTTC.

This chain connects TRBV4-3 to TRBJ1-5; 8 nucleotides agree with TRBD1. Germline trimming cut 3 bases from V and 3 bases from J; bases unmatched to any gene: 4. Germline V gene sequence: CDR1 LGHNA, CDR2 YSLEER. There are 15 residues in the CDR3. The CDR3 region is CASSQDRVLNQPQHF. In DNA form, the CDR3 reads TGCGCCAGCAGCCAGGACAGGGTACTCAATCAGCCCCAGCATTTT.

The chain recombines TRBV12-3 or TRBV12-4 with TRBJ1-1; D not certain. Trimming shortened V by 6 bases and J by 3 bases, and 11 bases separated the two germline ends. The CDR3 spans 13 residues. Here the CDR3 DNA reads TGTGCCAGCAGCCGCTATATGGACACTGAAGCTTTCTTT. Translating gives CASSRYMDTEAFF.

The V gene is TRBV5-1, the J gene TRBJ2-7; no reliable D call. This CDR3 is 15 amino acids long. V lost 4 bases to trimming and J lost 4 bases, with 18 bases between them. Germline V gene data show CDR1 as SGHRS and CDR2 as YFSETQ. The CDR3, as DNA: TGCGCCAGCAGCCCTGGCAGGCCTCCTATTTACGAGCAGTACTTC. It translates to CASSPGRPPIYEQYF.

This clone was counted once. V usage is TRBV27 and J usage is TRBJ2-3; 10 positions match TRBD2. The V gene end was trimmed by 6 bases and the J gene end by 5 bases; junction bases not matched to a gene: 11. Germline V CDR1 and CDR2: MNHEY, SMNVEV (reference sequence). The CDR3 sequence is 16 residues long. CDR3 protein: CASSTKLAGVGDTQYF. CDR3 coding DNA: TGTGCCAGCAGCACGAAGCTAGCGGGAGTTGGAGATACGCAGTATTTT.

The CDR3 region is CASSSTSSGRGTQYF. DNA of the CDR3: TGTGCCAGCAGCTCCACAAGTAGCGGGAGAGGTACCCAGTACTTC. The chain recombines TRBV5-5 with TRBJ2-5, with TRBD2 matching over 9 bases. Trimming at V came to 3 bases and at J to 8 bases, leaving 11 bases not matched to a gene. CDR1 is SGHKS and CDR2 is YYEKEE in the germline V gene (reference sequence). The CDR3 covers 15 residues.